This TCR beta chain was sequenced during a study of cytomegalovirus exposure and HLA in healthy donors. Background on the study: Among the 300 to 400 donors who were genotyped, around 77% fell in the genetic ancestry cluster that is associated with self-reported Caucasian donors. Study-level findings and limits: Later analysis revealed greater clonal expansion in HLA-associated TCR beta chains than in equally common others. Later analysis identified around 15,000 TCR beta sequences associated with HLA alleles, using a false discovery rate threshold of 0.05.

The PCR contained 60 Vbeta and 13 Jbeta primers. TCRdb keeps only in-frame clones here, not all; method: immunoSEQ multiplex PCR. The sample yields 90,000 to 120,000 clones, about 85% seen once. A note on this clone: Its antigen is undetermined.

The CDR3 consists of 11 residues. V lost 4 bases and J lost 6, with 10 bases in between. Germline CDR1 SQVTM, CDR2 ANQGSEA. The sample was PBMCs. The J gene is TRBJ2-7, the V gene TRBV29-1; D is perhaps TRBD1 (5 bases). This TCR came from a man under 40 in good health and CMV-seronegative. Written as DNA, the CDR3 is TGCAGCGTTGGAAGACAGTCCGAGCAGTACTTC. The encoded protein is CSVGRQSEQYF.